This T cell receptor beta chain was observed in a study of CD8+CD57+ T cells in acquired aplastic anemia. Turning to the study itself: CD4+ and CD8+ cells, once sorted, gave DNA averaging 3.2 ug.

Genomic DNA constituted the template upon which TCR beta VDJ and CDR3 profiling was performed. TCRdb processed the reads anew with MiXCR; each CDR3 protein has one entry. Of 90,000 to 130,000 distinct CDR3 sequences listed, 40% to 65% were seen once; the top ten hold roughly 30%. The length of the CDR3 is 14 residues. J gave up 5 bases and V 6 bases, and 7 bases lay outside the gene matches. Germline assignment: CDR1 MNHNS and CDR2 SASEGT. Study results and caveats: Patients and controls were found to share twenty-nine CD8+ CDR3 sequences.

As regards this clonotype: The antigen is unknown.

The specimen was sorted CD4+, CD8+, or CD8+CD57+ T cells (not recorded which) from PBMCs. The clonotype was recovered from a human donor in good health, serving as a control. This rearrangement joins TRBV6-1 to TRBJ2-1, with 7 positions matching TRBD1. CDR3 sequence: CASRSNRGNNEQFF. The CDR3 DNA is TGTGCCAGCAGATCGAACAGGGGTAACAATGAGCAGTTCTTC.